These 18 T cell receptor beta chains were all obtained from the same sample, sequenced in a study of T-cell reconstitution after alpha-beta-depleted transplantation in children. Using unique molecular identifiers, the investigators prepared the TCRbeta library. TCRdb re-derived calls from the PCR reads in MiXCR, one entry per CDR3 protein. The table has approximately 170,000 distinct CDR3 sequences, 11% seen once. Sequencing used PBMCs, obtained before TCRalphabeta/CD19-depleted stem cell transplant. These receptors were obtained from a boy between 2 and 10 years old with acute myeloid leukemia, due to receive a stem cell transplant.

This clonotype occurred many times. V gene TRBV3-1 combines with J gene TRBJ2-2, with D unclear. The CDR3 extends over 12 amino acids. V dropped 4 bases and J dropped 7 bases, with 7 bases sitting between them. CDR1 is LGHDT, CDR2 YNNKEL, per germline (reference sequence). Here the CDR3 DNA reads TGTGCCAGCAGCCCTAGGAACGGGGAGCTGTTTTTT. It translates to CASSPRNGELFF.

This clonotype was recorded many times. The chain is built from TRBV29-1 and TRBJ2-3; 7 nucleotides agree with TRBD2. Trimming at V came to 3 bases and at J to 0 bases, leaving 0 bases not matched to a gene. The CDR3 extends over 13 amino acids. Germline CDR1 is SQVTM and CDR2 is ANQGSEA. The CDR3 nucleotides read TGCAGCGTTGAGGGGGGGAGCACAGATACGCAGTATTTT. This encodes CSVEGGSTDTQYF.

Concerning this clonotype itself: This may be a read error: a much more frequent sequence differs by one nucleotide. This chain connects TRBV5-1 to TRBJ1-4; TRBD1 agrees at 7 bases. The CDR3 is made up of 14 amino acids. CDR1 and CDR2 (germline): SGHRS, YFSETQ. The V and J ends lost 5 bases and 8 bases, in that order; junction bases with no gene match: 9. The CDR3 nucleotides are TGCGCCAGCAGAGGGGGACAGCGAGGGGAAAAACTGTTTTTT. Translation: CASRGGQRGEKLFF.

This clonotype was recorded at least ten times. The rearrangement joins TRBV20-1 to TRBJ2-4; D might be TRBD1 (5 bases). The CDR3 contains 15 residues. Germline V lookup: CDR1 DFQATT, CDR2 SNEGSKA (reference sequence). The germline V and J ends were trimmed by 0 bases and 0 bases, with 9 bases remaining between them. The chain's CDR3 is CSARETELAKNIQYF. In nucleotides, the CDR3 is TGCAGTGCTAGAGAGACAGAGCTAGCCAAAAACATTCAGTACTTC.

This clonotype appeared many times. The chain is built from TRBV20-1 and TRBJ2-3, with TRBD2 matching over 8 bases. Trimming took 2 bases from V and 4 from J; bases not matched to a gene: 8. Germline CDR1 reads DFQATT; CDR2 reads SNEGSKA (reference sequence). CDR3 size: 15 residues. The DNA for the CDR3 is TGCAGTGCTAGAACTAGCGGCCCAATACCAGATACGCAGTATTTT. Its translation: CSARTSGPIPDTQYF.

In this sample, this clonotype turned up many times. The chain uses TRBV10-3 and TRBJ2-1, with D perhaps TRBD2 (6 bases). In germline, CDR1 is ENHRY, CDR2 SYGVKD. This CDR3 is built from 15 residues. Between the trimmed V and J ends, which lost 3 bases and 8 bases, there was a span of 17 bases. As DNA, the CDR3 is TGTGCCATCAGTGAACGGGCGGGGCCCCTGGATGAGCAGTTCTTC. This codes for CAISERAGPLDEQFF.

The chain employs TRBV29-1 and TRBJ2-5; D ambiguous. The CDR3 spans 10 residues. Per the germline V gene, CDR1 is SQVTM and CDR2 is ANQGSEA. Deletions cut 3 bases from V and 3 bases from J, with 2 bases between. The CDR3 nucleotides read TGCAGCGTTGATGAAGAGACCCAGTACTTC. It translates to CSVDEETQYF.

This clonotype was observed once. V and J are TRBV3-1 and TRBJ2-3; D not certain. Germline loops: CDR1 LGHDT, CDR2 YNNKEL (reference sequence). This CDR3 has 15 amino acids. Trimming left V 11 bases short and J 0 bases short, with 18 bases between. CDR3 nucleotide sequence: TGTGCCTCCTGCCAAGATCCGGACAGCACAGATACGCAGTATTTT. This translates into CASCQDPDSTDTQYF.

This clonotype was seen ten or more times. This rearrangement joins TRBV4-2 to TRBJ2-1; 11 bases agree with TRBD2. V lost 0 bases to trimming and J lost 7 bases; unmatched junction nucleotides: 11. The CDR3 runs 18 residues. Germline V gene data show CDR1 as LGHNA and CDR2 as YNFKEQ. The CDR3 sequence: CASSQESALAGVLNEQFF. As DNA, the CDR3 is TGTGCCAGCAGCCAAGAATCAGCACTAGCGGGAGTCTTAAATGAGCAGTTCTTC.

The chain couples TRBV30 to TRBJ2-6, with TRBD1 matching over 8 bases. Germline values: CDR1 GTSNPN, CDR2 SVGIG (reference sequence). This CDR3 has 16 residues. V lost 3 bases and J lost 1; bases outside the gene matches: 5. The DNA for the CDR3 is TGTGCCTGGAGGGACAGGGCAACTTCTGGGGCCAACGTCCTGACTTTC. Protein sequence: CAWRDRATSGANVLTF. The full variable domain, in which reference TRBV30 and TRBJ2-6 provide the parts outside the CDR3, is SQTIHQWPATLVQPVGSPLSLECTVEGTSNPNLYWYRQAAGRGLQLLFYSVGIGQISSEVPQNLSASRPQDRQFILSSKKLLLSDSGFYLCAWRDRATSGANVLTFGAGSRLTVL.

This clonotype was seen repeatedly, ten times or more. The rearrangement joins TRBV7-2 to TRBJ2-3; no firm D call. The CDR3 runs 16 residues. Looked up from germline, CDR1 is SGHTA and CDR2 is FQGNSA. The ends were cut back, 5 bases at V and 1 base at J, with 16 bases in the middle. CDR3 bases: TGTGCCAGCAGCCCCCCGGATAGTGGGGGCACAGATACGCAGTATTTT. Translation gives CASSPPDSGGTDTQYF. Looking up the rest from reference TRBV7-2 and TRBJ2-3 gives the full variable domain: GAGVSQSPSNKVTEKGKDVELRCDPISGHTALYWYRQSLGQGLEFLIYFQGNSAPDKSGLPSDRFSAERTGGSVSTLTIQRTQQEDSAVYLCASSPPDSGGTDTQYFGPGTRLTVL.

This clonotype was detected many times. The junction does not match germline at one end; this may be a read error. The CDR3 sequence is CASSLGSSSYNEHFF. CDR3 coding DNA: TGTGCCAGCAGCTTAGGCAGTTCCTCCTACAATGAGCATTTCTTC. The chain is built from TRBV7-2 and TRBJ2-1; no reliable D call. The CDR3 is 15 amino acids. Germline CDR1 reads SGHTA; CDR2 reads FQGNSA.

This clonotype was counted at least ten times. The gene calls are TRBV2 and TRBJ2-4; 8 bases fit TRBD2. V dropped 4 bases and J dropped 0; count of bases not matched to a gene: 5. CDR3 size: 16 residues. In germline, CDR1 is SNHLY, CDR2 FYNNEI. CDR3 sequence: CASSALAELAKNIQYF. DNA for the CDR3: TGTGCCAGCAGTGCACTAGCGGAGCTAGCCAAAAACATTCAGTACTTC.

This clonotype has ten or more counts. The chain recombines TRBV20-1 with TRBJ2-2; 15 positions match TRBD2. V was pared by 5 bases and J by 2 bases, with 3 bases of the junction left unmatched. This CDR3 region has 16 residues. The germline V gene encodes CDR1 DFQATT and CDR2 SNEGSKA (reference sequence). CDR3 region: CSAEGLAGGNTGELFF. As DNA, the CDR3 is TGCAGTGCTGAGGGACTAGCGGGGGGAAACACCGGGGAGCTGTTTTTT.

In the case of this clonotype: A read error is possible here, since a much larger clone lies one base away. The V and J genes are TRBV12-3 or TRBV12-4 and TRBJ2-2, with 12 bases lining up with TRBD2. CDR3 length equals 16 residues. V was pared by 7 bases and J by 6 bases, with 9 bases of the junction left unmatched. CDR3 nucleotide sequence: TGTGCCAGCAACTCCGCGACTAGCGGGGGTCCCGGGGAGCTGTTTTTT. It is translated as CASNSATSGGPGELFF.

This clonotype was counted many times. The CDR3 protein is CSVVFDEQYF. The CDR3 region has the DNA TGCAGCGTTGTTTTCGACGAGCAGTACTTC. The chain recombines TRBV29-1 with TRBJ2-7; D is undetermined. CDR1 is SQVTM, CDR2 ANQGSEA, per germline. The CDR3 spans 10 residues. Deletions cut 4 bases from V and 5 bases from J, with 6 bases between.

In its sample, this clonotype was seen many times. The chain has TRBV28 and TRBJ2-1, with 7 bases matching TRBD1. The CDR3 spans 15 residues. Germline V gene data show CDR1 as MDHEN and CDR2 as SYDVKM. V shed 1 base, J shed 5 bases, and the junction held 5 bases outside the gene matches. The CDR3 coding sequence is TGTGCCAGCAGTTTATATACAGGGGAGAACAATGAGCAGTTCTTC. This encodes CASSLYTGENNEQFF.

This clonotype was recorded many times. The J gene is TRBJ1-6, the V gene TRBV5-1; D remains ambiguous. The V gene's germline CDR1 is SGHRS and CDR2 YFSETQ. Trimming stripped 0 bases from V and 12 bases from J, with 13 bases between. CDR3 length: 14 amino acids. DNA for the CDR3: TGCGCCAGCAGCTTGGTTGGTCTCTCGGGACCCCTCCACTTT. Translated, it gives CASSLVGLSGPLHF.